The rows below give T cell receptor beta chains drawn from one sample of a study of T cell responses to AZD1222 COVID-19 vaccine. Sequenced by immunoSEQ multiplex PCR; TCRdb stores in-frame clones only, minus some. In the table there are roughly 160,000 clones, about nine tenths of which are singletons. The source was peripheral blood, collected on day 0 of AZD1222 vaccination. The receptors stem from an adult in good health. The CDR3 runs from the conserved cysteine through the conserved F or W. The order of the fields is J gene, clone size, V gene, CDR3 protein. Some rows mark clone size as missing; the rest say once, few, many or name a class of expanded clone.

TRBJ2-3 | once | TRBV24-1 | CATSDLLPGQGTDTQYF
TRBJ1-6 | - | TRBV5-4 | CASSSNILPNSPLHF
TRBJ1-6 | - | TRBV30 | CAWDFRGNSPLHF
TRBJ1-1 | - | TRBV12-3/TRBV12-4 | CASGQGNTEAFF
TRBJ1-5 | - | TRBV7-9 | CASSLARGSHF
TRBJ2-4 | - | TRBV11-3 | CASSLVAGGSNIQYF
TRBJ2-7 | once | TRBV7-8 | CASSLGPGDYEQYF
TRBJ1-2 | - | TRBV6-5 | CASSYSGPPYGYTF
TRBJ1-5 | - | TRBV19 | CASSPWTGGSNQPQHF
TRBJ1-2 | - | TRBV19 | CASSIQGANYGYTF
TRBJ1-1 | - | TRBV5-4 | CASSLEWDGTEAFF
TRBJ1-5 | - | TRBV6-2/TRBV6-3 | CASSLQGSNQPQHF
TRBJ1-6 | - | TRBV19 | CASSRDRANNSPLHF
TRBJ1-3 | - | TRBV7-2 | CASRGWGSRSGNTIYF
TRBJ1-4 | - | TRBV28 | CASREGSGVLGEKLFF
TRBJ1-2 | - | TRBV19 | CASKRTANYGYTF
TRBJ2-3 | - | TRBV6-6 | CASSYSEPGDTQYF
TRBJ2-1 | - | TRBV28 | CASSSPAGGRHEQFF
TRBJ1-6 | - | TRBV2 | CASSARRASSYNSPLHF